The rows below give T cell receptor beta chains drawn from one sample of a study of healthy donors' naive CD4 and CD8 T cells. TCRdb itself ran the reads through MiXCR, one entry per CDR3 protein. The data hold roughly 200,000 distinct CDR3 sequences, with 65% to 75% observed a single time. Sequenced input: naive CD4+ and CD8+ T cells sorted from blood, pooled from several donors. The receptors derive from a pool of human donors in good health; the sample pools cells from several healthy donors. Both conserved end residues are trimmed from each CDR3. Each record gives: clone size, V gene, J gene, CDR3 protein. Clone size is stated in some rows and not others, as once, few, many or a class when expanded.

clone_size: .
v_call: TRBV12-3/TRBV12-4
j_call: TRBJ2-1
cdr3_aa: ASSLVLAGGWYNEQF

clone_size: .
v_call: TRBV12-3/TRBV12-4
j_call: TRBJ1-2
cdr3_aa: ASSSGVPNYGYT

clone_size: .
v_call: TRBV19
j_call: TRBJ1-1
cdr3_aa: ASSIGPGRNTEAF

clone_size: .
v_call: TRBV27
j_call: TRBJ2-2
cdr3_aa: ASSVPGLAGGGTGELF

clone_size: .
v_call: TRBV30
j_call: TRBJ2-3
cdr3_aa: AWSVLVADTQY

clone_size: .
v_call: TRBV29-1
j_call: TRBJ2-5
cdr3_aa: SGTEETQY

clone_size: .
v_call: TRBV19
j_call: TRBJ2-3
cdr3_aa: ASSPFPSGSGDTQY

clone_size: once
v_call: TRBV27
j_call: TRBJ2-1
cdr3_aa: ASSLSASLNEQF

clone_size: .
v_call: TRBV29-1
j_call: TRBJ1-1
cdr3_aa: SARRGNTEAF

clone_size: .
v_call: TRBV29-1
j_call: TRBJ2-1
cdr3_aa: SVERAAYNEQF

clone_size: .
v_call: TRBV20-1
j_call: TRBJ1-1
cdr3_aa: SARQGTEAF

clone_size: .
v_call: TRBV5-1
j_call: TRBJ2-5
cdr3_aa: ASSQGGGEETQY

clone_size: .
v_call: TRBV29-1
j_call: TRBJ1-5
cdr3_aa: SAAYRGSQPQH

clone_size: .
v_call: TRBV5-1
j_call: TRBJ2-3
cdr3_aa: ASSFSGSSTDTQY

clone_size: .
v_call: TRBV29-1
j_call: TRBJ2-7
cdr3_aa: SVEDVRGSYEQY

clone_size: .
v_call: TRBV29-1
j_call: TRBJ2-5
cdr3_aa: SVEDQKAGIEETQY

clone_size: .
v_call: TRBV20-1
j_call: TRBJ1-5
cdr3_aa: SASKGEPQH

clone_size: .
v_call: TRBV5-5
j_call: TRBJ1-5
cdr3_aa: ASSLISSNQPQH

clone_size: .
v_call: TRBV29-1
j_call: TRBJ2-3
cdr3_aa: SVLGLKDTQY

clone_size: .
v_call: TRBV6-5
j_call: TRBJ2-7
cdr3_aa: AIGGMSPEQY

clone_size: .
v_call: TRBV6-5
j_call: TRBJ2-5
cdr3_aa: ASKPAGRETQY

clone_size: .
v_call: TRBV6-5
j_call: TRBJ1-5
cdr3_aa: ASTATGPQH

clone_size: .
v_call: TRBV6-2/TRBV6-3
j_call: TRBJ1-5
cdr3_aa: ASSYQQEYNQPQH

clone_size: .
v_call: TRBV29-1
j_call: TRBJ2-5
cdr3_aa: SVTNRTGGETQY

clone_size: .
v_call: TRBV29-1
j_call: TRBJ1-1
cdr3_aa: SVEDPGTPGDTEAF

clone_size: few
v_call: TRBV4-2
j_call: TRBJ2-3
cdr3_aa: ASSQDLGRDTQY

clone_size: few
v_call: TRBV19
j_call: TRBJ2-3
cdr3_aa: ASSPSRATDTQY

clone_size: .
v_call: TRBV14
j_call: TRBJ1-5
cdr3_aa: ASSQVPAQH

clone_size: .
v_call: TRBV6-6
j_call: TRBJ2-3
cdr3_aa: ASRPTPSGVLPDTQY

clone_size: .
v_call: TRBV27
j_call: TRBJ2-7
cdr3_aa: ASSQAQAGAYEQY

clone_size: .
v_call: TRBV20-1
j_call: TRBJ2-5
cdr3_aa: SARDRRAGETQY

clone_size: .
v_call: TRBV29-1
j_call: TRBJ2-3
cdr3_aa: SVPAGMGDTQY

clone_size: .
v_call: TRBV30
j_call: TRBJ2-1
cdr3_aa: AWTIQGAGPASYNEQF

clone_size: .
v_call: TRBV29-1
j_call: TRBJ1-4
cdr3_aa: SVTAWTGLTTNEKLF

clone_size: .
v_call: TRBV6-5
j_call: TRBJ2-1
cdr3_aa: ASSYDTASSYNEQF

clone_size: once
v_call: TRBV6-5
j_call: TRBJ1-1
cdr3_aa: ASREERENAEAF

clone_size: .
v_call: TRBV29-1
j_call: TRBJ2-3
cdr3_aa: SSRQGSDTQY

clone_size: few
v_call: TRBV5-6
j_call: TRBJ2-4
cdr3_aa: ASNLFGDSLAKNIQY